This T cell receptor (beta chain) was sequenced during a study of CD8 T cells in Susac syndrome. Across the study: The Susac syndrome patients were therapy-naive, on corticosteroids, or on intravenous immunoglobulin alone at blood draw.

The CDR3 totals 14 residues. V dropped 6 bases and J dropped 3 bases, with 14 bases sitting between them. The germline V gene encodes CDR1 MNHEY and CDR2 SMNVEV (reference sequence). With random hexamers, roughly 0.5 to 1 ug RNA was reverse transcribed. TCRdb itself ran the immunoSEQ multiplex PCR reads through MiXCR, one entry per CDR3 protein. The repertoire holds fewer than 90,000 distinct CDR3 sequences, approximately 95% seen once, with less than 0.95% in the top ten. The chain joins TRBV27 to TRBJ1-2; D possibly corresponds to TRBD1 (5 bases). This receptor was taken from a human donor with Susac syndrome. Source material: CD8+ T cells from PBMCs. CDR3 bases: TGTGCCAGCAGCCTGGGAACAGGCTACTATGGCTACACCTTC. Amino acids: CASSLGTGYYGYTF.